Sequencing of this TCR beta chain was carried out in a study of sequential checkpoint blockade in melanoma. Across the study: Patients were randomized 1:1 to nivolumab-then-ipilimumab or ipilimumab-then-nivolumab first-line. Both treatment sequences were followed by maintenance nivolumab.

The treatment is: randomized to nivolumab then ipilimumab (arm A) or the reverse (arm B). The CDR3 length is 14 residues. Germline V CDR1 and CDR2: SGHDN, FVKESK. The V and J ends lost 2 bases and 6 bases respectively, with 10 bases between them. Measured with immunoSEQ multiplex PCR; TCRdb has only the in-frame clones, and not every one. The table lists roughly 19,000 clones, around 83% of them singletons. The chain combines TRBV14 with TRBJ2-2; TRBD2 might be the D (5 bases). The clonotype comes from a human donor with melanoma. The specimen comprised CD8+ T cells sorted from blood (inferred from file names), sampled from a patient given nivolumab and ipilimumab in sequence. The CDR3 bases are TGTGCCAGCAGCCAACTCCCGCGGGCCGGGGAGCTGTTTTTT. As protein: CASSQLPRAGELFF.